This T cell receptor beta chain appears in the sequencing data of a study of response to subunit inactivated influenza vaccine. Whole-study results and caveats: After each seasonal influenza vaccination, few new T cells are recruited, the authors suggested.

About this clonotype: Its specificity is unknown.

The germline gives CDR1 MNHEY, CDR2 SVGEGT. This CDR3 has 16 residues. With V trimmed by 6 bases and J by 4 bases, 9 bases remained unmatched. TCRdb called the RT-PCR reads again in MiXCR, with one record for every CDR3 protein. The repertoire holds under 200,000 distinct CDR3 sequences, with 9.5% to 13% as singletons. The receptor's source is a man in his fifties who received an inactivated influenza vaccine. V and J are TRBV6-2 or TRBV6-3 and TRBJ2-7; 13 bases are shared with TRBD2. Material: non-naive T cells sorted from PBMCs, obtained 40 to 50 days after vaccination. The CDR3 DNA follows: TGTGCCAGCAGCCTTAGGACTAGCGGGAGTCTGTACGAGCAGTACTTC. It is translated as CASSLRTSGSLYEQYF.